This T cell receptor (beta chain) was obtained from a study of Ad26.COV2.S vaccination and SARS-CoV-2 variants. Turning to the study itself: Once or twice, 56 days apart, Ad26.COV2.S was delivered intramuscularly. Overall study results and limits: A substantial breadth of spike-specific CD8+ and CD4+ T cell responses after vaccination has been reported. Similar non-spike TCR breadth was observed in recipients of vaccine and of placebo.

Turning to this clone: As yet, its antigen is unknown.

The CDR3 length is 18 residues. J lost 0 bases, V lost 5 bases, and 7 bases had no gene match. Germline values: CDR1 MNHEY, CDR2 SMNVEV (reference sequence). The treatment is: some 19 received Ad26.COV2.S at low or high dose, single or two shots; 5 received placebo; per-sample allocation not given. Day 63 after the first injection of vaccine or placebo was the sampling time. Profiling relied on immunoSEQ multiplex PCR, and the TCRdb table lists in-frame clones only, not all of them. This sample has some 300,000 clones, with 86% found just once. The chain couples TRBV27 to TRBJ2-6; 10 bases align to TRBD1. This clonotype originated in a person aged 18-60 years who received the Ad26.COV2.S COVID-19 vaccine or a placebo. The starting material was peripheral blood, obtained in a trial of Ad26.COV2.S vaccine versus placebo. The CDR3 spells CASSRQGASLSGANVLTF. The CDR3 bases are TGTGCCAGCAGTCGACAGGGGGCATCGCTCTCTGGGGCCAACGTCCTGACTTTC.